This T cell receptor beta chain derives from a study of blood T cell repertoires in COVID-19 (TCRdb year 2020). About the study as a whole: Collaborator samples came from the United States, Italy and Spain and covered acute and convalescent phases of COVID-19. Where available, HLA class I and class II types were obtained from metadata supplied by the sample provider rather than from assay-based typing. A freely available public database, intended as a resource for researchers studying the immune response to SARS-CoV-2, is where the repertoires were released. The prospective study material was composed of cDNA or gDNA derived from T cells, B-cell-depleted T cells, or PBMCs. Deeply sampled blood TCRbeta repertoires from subjects exposed to, actively infected with, or recovered from COVID-19 were included in the dataset. The samples were drawn from two sources: the first 160 participants of the ongoing ImmuneRACE study, and some 1,300 subjects contributed by 6 global collaborators. Nearly every sample came with metadata listing a de-identified subject ID, COVID-19 status, age in years and sex. Overall study outcomes, separate from this receptor: How much clinical and demographic metadata was included differed by source and by participant, and the metadata was provided uncurated.

As regards this clone: Its specific antigen is unknown. Base qualities are not provided; no much larger clone lies one nucleotide away.

Whole blood was collected in K2EDTA tubes by collaborating institutions according to the institutions' own protocols. For TCRbeta analysis, collaborators shipped samples in one of three forms: frozen whole blood, isolated PBMCs, or DNA extracted from either of those sample types. TCRbeta CDR3 regions were amplified from genomic DNA using the immunoSEQ Assay, a bias-controlled multiplex PCR. Per the authors' processing: Nucleated cell counts per sample were estimated from amplification of reference gene primers within the assay. Sequence reads were collapsed and filtered to measure the absolute abundance of every unique TCRbeta CDR3 rearrangement. For each sample, productive Simpson clonality was calculated as the square root of Simpson's diversity index across productive rearrangements. This immuneACCESS table, as held by TCRdb, lists in-frame sequences with V and J called but not all clones. Of the missing ones, under half trace to an unresolved V gene in checked studies; the others have no known cause. Clone size and the V and J calls come from that table; the DNA yielded D and trimming. The table for this sample lists about 100,000 clones; over 65% of them were counted only once. About 1.8% of the sample is held by the ten biggest clonotypes.

Material for sequencing was peripheral blood. The TCR was taken from a woman aged 40 to 50 with acute or convalescent COVID-19.

The DNA is TGTGCCCACGGGGGGAACTACGAGCAGTACTTC. This translates into CAHGGNYEQYF. The V and J segments used are TRBV10-3 and TRBJ2-7, with 7 bases aligning to TRBD2. CDR1 ENHRY and CDR2 SYGVKD are derived from the germline V gene. The CDR3 goes from the cysteine to the phenylalanine over 11 residues. Only the CDR3 region is kept as DNA, spanning 33 bases read in frame from base 1. Trimming accounts for 11 bases at V and 3 bases at J, while the number of junction bases matched to no gene is 4.